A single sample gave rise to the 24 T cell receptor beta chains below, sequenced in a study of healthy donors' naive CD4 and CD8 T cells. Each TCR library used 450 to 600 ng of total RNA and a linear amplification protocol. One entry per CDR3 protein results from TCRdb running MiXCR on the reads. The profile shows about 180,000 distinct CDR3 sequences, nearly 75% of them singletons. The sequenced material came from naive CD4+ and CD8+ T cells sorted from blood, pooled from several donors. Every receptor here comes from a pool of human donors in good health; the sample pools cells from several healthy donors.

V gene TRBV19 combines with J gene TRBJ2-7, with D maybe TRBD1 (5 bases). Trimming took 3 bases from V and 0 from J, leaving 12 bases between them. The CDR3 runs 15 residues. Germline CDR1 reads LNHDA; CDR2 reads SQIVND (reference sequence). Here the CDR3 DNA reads TGTGCCAGTAGTATCGCAGCAGGGCGCTCCTACGAGCAGTACTTC. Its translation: CASSIAAGRSYEQYF. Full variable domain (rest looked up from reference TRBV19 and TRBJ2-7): DGGITQSPKYLFRKEGQNVTLSCEQNLNHDAMYWYRQDPGQGLRLIYYSQIVNDFQKGDIAEGYSVSREKKESFPLTVTSAQKNPTAFYLCASSIAAGRSYEQYFGPGTRLTVT.

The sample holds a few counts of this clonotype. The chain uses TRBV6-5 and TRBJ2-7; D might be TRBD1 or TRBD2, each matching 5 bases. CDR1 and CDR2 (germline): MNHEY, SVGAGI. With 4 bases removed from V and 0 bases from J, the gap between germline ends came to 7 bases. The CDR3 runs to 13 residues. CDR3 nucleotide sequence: TGTGCCAGCAGTTGGGACGGCTCCTACGAGCAGTACTTC. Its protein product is CASSWDGSYEQYF.

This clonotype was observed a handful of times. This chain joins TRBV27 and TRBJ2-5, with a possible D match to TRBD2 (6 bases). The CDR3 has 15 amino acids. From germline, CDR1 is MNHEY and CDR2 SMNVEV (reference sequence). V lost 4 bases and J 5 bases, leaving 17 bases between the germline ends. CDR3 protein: CASSSLADPVETQYF. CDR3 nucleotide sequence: TGTGCCAGCAGTTCACTAGCCGACCCGGTGGAGACCCAGTACTTC.

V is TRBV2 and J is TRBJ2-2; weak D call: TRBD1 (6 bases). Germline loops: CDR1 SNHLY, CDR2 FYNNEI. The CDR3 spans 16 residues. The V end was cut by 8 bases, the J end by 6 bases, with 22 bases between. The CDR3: CASLQAWTDVSGELFF. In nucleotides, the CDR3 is TGTGCCAGCCTCCAGGCCTGGACAGATGTCTCCGGGGAGCTGTTTTTT.

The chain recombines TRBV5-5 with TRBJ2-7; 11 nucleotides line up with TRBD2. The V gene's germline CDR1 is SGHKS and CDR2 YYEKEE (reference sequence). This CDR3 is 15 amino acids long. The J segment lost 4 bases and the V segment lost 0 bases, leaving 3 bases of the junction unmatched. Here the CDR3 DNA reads TGTGCCAGCAGCTTGGTGACTAGCGGGGATTACGAGCAGTACTTC. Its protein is CASSLVTSGDYEQYF.

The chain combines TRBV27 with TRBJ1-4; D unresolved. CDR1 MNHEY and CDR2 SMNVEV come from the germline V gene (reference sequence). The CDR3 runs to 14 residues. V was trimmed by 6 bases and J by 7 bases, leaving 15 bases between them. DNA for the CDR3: TGTGCCAGCAGAGGACGTTTATTGGTTGAAAAACTGTTTTTT. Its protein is CASRGRLLVEKLFF.

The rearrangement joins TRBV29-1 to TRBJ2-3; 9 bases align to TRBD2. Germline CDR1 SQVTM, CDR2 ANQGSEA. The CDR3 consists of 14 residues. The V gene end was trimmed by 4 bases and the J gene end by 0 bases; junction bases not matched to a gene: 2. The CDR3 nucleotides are TGCAGCGTTGGAGGACTAGCGAGCACAGATACGCAGTATTTT. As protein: CSVGGLASTDTQYF.

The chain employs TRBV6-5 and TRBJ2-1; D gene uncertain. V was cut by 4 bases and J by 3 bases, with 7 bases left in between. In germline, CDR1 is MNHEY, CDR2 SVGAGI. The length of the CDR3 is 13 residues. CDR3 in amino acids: CASSSVNYNEQFF. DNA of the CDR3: TGTGCCAGCAGTTCAGTTAACTACAATGAGCAGTTCTTC.

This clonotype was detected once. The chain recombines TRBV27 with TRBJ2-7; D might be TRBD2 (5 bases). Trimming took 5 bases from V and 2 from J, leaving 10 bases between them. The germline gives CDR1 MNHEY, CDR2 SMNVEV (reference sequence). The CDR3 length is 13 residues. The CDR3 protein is CASSRGSTYEQYF. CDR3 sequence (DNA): TGTGCCAGCAGTCGCGGGTCTACCTACGAGCAGTACTTC.

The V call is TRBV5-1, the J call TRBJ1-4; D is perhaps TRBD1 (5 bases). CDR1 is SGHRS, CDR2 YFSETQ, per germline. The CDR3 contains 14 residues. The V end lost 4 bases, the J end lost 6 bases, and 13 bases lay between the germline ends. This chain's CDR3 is CASSPTGFDEKLFF. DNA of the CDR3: TGCGCCAGCAGCCCTACAGGTTTTGATGAAAAACTGTTTTTT.

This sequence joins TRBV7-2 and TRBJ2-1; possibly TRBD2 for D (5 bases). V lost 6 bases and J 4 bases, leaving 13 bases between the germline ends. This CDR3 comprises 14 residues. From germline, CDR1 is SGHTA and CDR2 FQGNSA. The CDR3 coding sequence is TGTGCCAGCAGGCTTGGGCCGGGGTACAATGAGCAGTTCTTC. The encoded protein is CASRLGPGYNEQFF. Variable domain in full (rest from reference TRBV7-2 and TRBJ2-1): GAGVSQSPSNKVTEKGKDVELRCDPISGHTALYWYRQSLGQGLEFLIYFQGNSAPDKSGLPSDRFSAERTGGSVSTLTIQRTQQEDSAVYLCASRLGPGYNEQFFGPGTRLTVL.

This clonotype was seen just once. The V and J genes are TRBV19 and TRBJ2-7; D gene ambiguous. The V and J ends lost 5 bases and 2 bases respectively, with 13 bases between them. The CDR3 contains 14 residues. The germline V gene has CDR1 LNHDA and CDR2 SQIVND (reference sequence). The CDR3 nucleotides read TGTGCCAGTAGTGGCGAGGCGGCTGCCTACGAGCAGTACTTC. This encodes CASSGEAAAYEQYF.

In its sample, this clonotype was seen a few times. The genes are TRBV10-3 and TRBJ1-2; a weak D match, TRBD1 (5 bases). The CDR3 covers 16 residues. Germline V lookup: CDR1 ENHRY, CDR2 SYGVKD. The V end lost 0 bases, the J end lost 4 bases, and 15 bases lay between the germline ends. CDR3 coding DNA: TGTGCCATCAGTGAGTCGGGCTCGGCAGGGTTCTATGGCTACACCTTC. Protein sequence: CAISESGSAGFYGYTF.

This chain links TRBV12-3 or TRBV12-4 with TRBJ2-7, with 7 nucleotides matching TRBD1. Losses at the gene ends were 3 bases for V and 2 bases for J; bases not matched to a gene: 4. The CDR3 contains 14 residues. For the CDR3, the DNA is TGTGCCAGCAGTTTTGGGACAGCCGCCTACGAGCAGTACTTC. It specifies CASSFGTAAYEQYF.

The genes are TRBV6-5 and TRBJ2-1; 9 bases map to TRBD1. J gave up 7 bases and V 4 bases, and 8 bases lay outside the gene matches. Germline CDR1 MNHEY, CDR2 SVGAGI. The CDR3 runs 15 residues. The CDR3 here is CASSSYGQGRNEQFF. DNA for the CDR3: TGTGCCAGCAGTTCTTATGGACAGGGGAGGAATGAGCAGTTCTTC.

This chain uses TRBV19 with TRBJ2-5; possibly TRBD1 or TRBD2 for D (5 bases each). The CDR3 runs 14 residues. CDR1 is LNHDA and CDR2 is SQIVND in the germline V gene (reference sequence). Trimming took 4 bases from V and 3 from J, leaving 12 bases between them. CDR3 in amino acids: CASSNRDAEETQYF. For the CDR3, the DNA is TGTGCCAGTAGTAACCGGGACGCAGAAGAGACCCAGTACTTC.

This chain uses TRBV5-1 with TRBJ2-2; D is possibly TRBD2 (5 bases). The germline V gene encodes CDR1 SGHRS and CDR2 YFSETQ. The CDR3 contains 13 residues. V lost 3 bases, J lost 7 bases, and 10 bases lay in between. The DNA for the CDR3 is TGCGCCAGCAGCTCGGAGGCGCGCGGGGAGCTGTTTTTT. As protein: CASSSEARGELFF.

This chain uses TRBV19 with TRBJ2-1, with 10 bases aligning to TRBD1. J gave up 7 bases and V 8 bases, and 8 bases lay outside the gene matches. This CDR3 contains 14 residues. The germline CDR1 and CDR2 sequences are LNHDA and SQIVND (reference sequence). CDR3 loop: CASEPGQGNNEQFF. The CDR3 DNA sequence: TGTGCCAGTGAACCGGGACAGGGGAATAATGAGCAGTTCTTC. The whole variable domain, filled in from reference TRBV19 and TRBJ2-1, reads DGGITQSPKYLFRKEGQNVTLSCEQNLNHDAMYWYRQDPGQGLRLIYYSQIVNDFQKGDIAEGYSVSREKKESFPLTVTSAQKNPTAFYLCASEPGQGNNEQFFGPGTRLTVL.

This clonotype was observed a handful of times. Here the CDR3 DNA reads TGCAGCGTTGAAGATCTACAGAAAGGCTACAATGAGCAGTTCTTC. This sequence encodes CSVEDLQKGYNEQFF. V is TRBV29-1 and J is TRBJ2-1; D is ambiguous. Trimming pared 0 bases from V and 3 bases from J, leaving 12 bases between. CDR1 is SQVTM, CDR2 ANQGSEA, per germline. This CDR3 is 15 amino acids long.

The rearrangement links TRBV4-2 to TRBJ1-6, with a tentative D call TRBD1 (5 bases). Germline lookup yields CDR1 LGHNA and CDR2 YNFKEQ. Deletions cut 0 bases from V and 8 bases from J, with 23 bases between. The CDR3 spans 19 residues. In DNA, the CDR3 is TGTGCCAGCAGCCAAGAATCAATCTTGCGGACAAGTTCAGATTCACCCCTCCACTTT. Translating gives CASSQESILRTSSDSPLHF.

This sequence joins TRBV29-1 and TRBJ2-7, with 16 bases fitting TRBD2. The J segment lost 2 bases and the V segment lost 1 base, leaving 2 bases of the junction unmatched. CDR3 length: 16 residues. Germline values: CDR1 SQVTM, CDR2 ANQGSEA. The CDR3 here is CSVEGGTSGRAYEQYF. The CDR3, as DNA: TGCAGCGTTGAAGGGGGGACTAGCGGGAGGGCCTACGAGCAGTACTTC.

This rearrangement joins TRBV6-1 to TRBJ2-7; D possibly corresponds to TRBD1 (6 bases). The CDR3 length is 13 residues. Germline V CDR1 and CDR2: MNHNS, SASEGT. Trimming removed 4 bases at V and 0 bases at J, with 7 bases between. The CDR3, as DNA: TGTGCCAGCAGTGCCAGGGGCTCCTACGAGCAGTACTTC. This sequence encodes CASSARGSYEQYF.

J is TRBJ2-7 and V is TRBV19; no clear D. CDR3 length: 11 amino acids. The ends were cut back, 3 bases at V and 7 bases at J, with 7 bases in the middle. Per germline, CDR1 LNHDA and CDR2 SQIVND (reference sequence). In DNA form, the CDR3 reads TGTGCCAGTAGTATTCTGGGTGAGCAGTACTTC. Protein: CASSILGEQYF.

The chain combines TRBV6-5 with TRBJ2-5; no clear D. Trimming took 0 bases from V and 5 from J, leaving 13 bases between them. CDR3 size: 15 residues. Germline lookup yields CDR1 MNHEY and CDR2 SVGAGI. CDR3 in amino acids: CASSYSLVLGETQYF. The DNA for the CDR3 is TGTGCCAGCAGTTACTCTCTTGTGTTGGGGGAGACCCAGTACTTC.